The T cell receptor (beta chain) described here comes from a study of blood T cell repertoires in COVID-19. The repertoire was sequenced with immunoSEQ multiplex PCR; TCRdb's copy has only in-frame clones and lacks some. The sample has hundreds of thousands of clones, over 75% seen once. CDR3 length: 16 residues. Germline V gene lookup returns CDR1 SGHVS and CDR2 FNYEAQ. The ends were cut back, 6 bases at V and 1 base at J, with 18 bases in the middle. V usage is TRBV7-6 and J usage is TRBJ1-1; D remains unclear. The sequenced sample consisted of peripheral blood. The sequence was obtained from a human donor in a cohort sampled during active COVID-19. The DNA for the CDR3 is TGTGCCAGCAGTCCTAATCTCCCCGGTGGGAACACTGAAGCTTTCTTT. This codes for CASSPNLPGGNTEAFF. The entire variable domain, with the rest obtained from reference TRBV7-6 and TRBJ1-1, is as follows: GAGVSQSPRYKVTKRGQDVALRCDPISGHVSLYWYRQALGQGPEFLTYFNYEAQQDKSGLPNDRFSAERPEGSISTLTIQRTEQRDSAMYRCASSPNLPGGNTEAFFGQGTRLTVV.